The entry below describes one T cell receptor (beta chain). Genomic DNA came from blood regulatory T cells gated CD4+ CD25-high CD127-low. This specimen belongs to a study of regulatory and conventional T cells in RAG deficiency. This table comes from immunoSEQ multiplex PCR, and its TCRdb copy is limited to in-frame clones, with some not included. The table lists fewer than 20,000 clones, roughly 89% of them singletons. The CDR3 has 19 residues. This same sample was also part of a study on regulatory T cells. That work contributes: The PCR used 52 TRBV and 13 TRBJ primers.

The chain uses TRBV12-2 and TRBJ2-1; the table's D call, TRBD2, has no DNA check behind it. TRBV12-2 is an annotated pseudogene. The clonotype comes from a human donor in good health. Sequences were obtained from Tregs sorted from blood. The CDR3, as DNA: TGTGCAAGTCGCTTATTAGTTTGTGGTTTGTTGCGGCCCTACAATGAGCAGTTCTTC. Its protein is CASRLLVCGLLRPYNEQFF.